The T cell receptor (beta chain) under discussion was sequenced for a study of cytomegalovirus exposure and HLA in healthy donors. The CDR3 spans 15 residues. Germline values: CDR1 KGHSH, CDR2 LQKENI. Trimming took 2 bases from V and 5 from J; bases not matched to a gene: 3. Healthy bone marrow donors made up the donor group. This PCR relied on a set of 60 Vbeta primers and 13 Jbeta primers. Repertoires were generated with immunoSEQ multiplex PCR, while TCRdb's copy carries only in-frame clones and drops some. The sample includes some 180,000 clones, 75% to 80% of them seen just once. A remark on this clone: Antigen specificity is unknown.

Notes on the study in general: Equally common other TCR beta chains were less clonally expanded than HLA-associated ones, a later analysis found. Across all donors, roughly uniform sequencing depth was an assumption of the presence/absence analyses. Despite most TCR sequences being rare, some public TCRs occurred in many donors.

This chain connects TRBV18 to TRBJ1-4; 9 bases align to TRBD1. Sequencing input: PBMCs. This TCR was sampled from a female donor in good health and CMV-seronegative. CDR3 sequence reads: CASSPGGQGNEKLFF. The CDR3, as DNA: TGTGCCAGCTCACCAGGGGGACAGGGCAATGAAAAACTGTTTTTT. Full variable domain (missing parts from reference TRBV18 and TRBJ1-4): NAGVMQNPRHLVRRRGQEARLRCSPMKGHSHVYWYRQLPEEGLKFMVYLQKENIIDESGMPKERFSAEFPKEGPSILRIQQVVRGDSAAYFCASSPGGQGNEKLFFGSGTQLSVL.